The sequence of this T cell receptor (beta chain) was determined in a study of CD8 T cells in Susac syndrome. V was cut by 4 bases and J by 0 bases, with 8 bases left in between. Germline lookup yields CDR1 MNHEY and CDR2 SMNVEV (reference sequence). The CDR3 spans 14 residues. CD8+ and CD4+ T cells were negatively isolated; TEMRA cells were FACS-enriched. An input of about 0.5 to 1 ug of RNA was subjected to reverse transcription using random hexamers. The method of amplification for TCR beta CDR3 was immunoSEQ multiplex PCR, covering 54 Vbeta and 13 Jbeta. MiXCR was run by TCRdb on the immunoSEQ multiplex PCR reads, yielding one entry per CDR3 protein. The sample gives more than 75,000 distinct CDR3 sequences, roughly 94% of which show up once; 0.25% to 0.3% is in the top ten.

The gene calls are TRBV27 and TRBJ2-3; the D is unclear. The sample consisted of CD8+ T cells from PBMCs. This receptor was obtained from a human donor in good health. As DNA, the CDR3 is TGTGCCAGCAGTTGGACCGCTAGCACAGATACGCAGTATTTT. This sequence encodes CASSWTASTDTQYF.